The present T cell receptor beta chain was sequenced within a study of blood T cell repertoires in COVID-19. Deletions cut 6 bases from V and 8 bases from J, with 13 bases between. The CDR3 covers 12 residues. Per the germline V gene, CDR1 is LNHDA and CDR2 is SQIVND (reference sequence). How the authors handled the data: Nucleated cell counts were estimated from reference gene primer amplification. Method: immunoSEQ multiplex PCR; TCRdb's copy keeps in-frame clones and lacks some. For V, J and clone size, that table is used; D and trimming come from the DNA. The sample consists of roughly 280,000 clones, around 90% of them appearing once. Adults between roughly 18 and 95 years of age took part from under 30 US areas.

The sample was PBMCs or T cells enriched from blood (not recorded which). The clonotype originates from a man between 35 and 55 years old who had been exposed to COVID-19. The chain recombines TRBV19 with TRBJ1-2; D gene ambiguous. CDR3 protein: CASRAGDEGYTF. The CDR3 bases are TGTGCCAGTAGGGCCGGGGATGAAGGCTACACCTTC.